One sample yielded the 16 T cell receptor beta chains listed below, sequenced in a study of graft-versus-host responses after intestinal transplantation. The assay was immunoSEQ multiplex PCR, and TCRdb's table has in-frame clones only and misses some. Of 70,000 to 75,000 clones listed, roughly 90% are singletons. These receptors' targets are unknown. The specimen comprised unstimulated CD8+ T cells sorted from spleen or lymph node cells, sampled before intestinal transplant. The receptors derive from a human donor who received an intestinal transplant.

The chain is built from TRBV6-5 and TRBJ1-1; TRBD1 matches 7 bases. V lost 2 bases and J lost 5; bases outside the gene matches: 5. The CDR3 extends over 14 amino acids. Germline CDR1 is MNHEY and CDR2 is SVGAGI. The CDR3 nucleotides are TGTGCCAGCAGTTACCTCGACAGGGTAACTGAAGCTTTCTTT. As protein: CASSYLDRVTEAFF.

This clone was seen a few times. V and J are TRBV5-1 and TRBJ2-7, with TRBD2 matching 12 bases. The CDR3 contains 15 residues. Germline V lookup: CDR1 SGHRS, CDR2 YFSETQ. Unmatched junction bases numbered 4, after V lost 5 bases and J lost 1 base. The CDR3 sequence is CASSSGLAGSYEQYF. CDR3 nucleotides: TGCGCCAGCAGTTCGGGACTAGCGGGTTCCTACGAGCAGTACTTC.

The rearrangement uses TRBV28 and TRBJ2-1, with D perhaps TRBD1 (5 bases). Germline CDR1 is MDHEN and CDR2 is SYDVKM. The length of the CDR3 is 14 residues. With 4 bases removed from V and 3 bases from J, the gap between germline ends came to 10 bases. CDR3 in amino acids: CASSWPDSYNEQFF. As DNA, the CDR3 is TGTGCCAGCAGTTGGCCCGACAGCTACAATGAGCAGTTCTTC. Full variable domain (remainder filled in from reference TRBV28 and TRBJ2-1): DVKVTQSSRYLVKRTGEKVFLECVQDMDHENMFWYRQDPGLGLRLIYFSYDVKMKEKGDIPEGYSVSREKKERFSLILESASTNQTSMYLCASSWPDSYNEQFFGPGTRLTVL.

The genes are TRBV9 and TRBJ2-2, with 8 bases fitting TRBD2. Germline V CDR1 and CDR2: SGDLS, YYNGEE. Losses at the gene ends were 0 bases for V and 3 bases for J; bases not matched to a gene: 4. This CDR3 region has 16 residues. DNA of the CDR3: TGTGCCAGCAGCGTAGCAGCGGGGGAAGACACCGGGGAGCTGTTTTTT. Its protein product is CASSVAAGEDTGELFF.

The gene calls are TRBV7-8 and TRBJ2-1; TRBD2 matches 8 bases. Germline CDR1 SGHVS, CDR2 FQNEAQ. The CDR3 totals 15 residues. V shed 5 bases, J shed 6 bases, and the junction held 9 bases outside the gene matches. Here the CDR3 reads CASSVIQRELNEQFF. The CDR3 region has the DNA TGTGCCAGCAGCGTTATTCAGCGGGAGCTCAATGAGCAGTTCTTC.

The chain carries TRBV27 and TRBJ1-6, with TRBD1 identical over 7 bases. This CDR3 is 14 amino acids long. V shed 6 bases, J shed 9 bases, and the junction held 8 bases outside the gene matches. CDR1 and CDR2 from the germline V gene are MNHEY and SMNVEV (reference sequence). The CDR3: CASRIQGGSSPLHF. CDR3 coding DNA: TGTGCCAGCAGGATTCAGGGGGGCTCTTCACCCCTCCACTTT.

The chain employs TRBV28 and TRBJ1-1, with D perhaps matching TRBD1 (6 bases). From germline, CDR1 is MDHEN and CDR2 SYDVKM. V lost 6 bases and J lost 3, with 14 bases in between. This CDR3 has 14 residues. CDR3 bases: TGTGCCAGCAGCCACACAGGGCCCCACACTGAAGCTTTCTTT. This sequence encodes CASSHTGPHTEAFF.

The table lists this clone with a few counts. This rearrangement joins TRBV28 to TRBJ2-7, with D tentatively TRBD1 (5 bases). This CDR3 has 14 residues. Between the trimmed V and J ends, which lost 3 bases and 3 bases, there was a span of 12 bases. The germline gives CDR1 MDHEN, CDR2 SYDVKM. CDR3 bases: TGTGCCAGCAGTTTGTGGGGCAGAGACTACGAGCAGTACTTC. This sequence encodes CASSLWGRDYEQYF.

The chain combines TRBV18 with TRBJ2-1; 11 nucleotides match TRBD2. V was clipped by 2 bases and J by 9 bases; unmatched bases: 12. This CDR3 has 17 amino acids. Germline CDR1 is KGHSH and CDR2 is LQKENI. The CDR3 DNA sequence: TGTGCCAGCTCACCAAGACTAGCGGGGTACCCTGAGGGTGAGCAGTTCTTC. As protein: CASSPRLAGYPEGEQFF.

This chain connects TRBV28 to TRBJ2-1; tentatively, D is TRBD1 (6 bases). Germline V lookup: CDR1 MDHEN, CDR2 SYDVKM. V lost 5 bases and J 4 bases, leaving 15 bases between the germline ends. The CDR3 loop spans 15 amino acids. The CDR3 nucleotides read TGTGCCAGCAGTGTAACAGGGTCGCCTTACAATGAGCAGTTCTTC. This sequence encodes CASSVTGSPYNEQFF.

This chain connects TRBV7-6 to TRBJ2-7; no definite D call. This CDR3 is 13 amino acids long. The germline V gene encodes CDR1 SGHVS and CDR2 FNYEAQ. The ends were cut back, 6 bases at V and 2 bases at J, with 11 bases in the middle. The CDR3 DNA sequence: TGTGCCAGCAGTTCCGCACAGACCTACGAGCAGTACTTC. Translation gives CASSSAQTYEQYF.

V usage is TRBV27 and J usage is TRBJ1-2, with 9 bases that match TRBD1. Trimming removed 4 bases from V and 2 bases from J; junction bases left unmatched: 2. The CDR3 runs 14 residues. Germline CDR1 is MNHEY and CDR2 is SMNVEV (reference sequence). This chain's CDR3 is CASSWGTGNYGYTF. In DNA form, the CDR3 reads TGTGCCAGCAGTTGGGGGACAGGGAACTATGGCTACACCTTC.

The rearrangement links TRBV7-3 to TRBJ1-1; tentative D call: TRBD1 (5 bases). The CDR3 has 12 residues. The ends were cut back, 5 bases at V and 5 bases at J, with 9 bases in the middle. CDR1 SGHTA and CDR2 FQGTGA come from the germline V gene. CDR3 sequence: CASSHRGTEAFF. The DNA for the CDR3 is TGTGCCAGCAGCCATCGGGGGACTGAAGCTTTCTTT.

This rearrangement joins TRBV29-1 to TRBJ1-4, with D hard to call. Germline values: CDR1 SQVTM, CDR2 ANQGSEA. The CDR3 is 14 residues long. The ends were cut back, 0 bases at V and 11 bases at J, with 16 bases in the middle. The CDR3 region has the DNA TGCAGCGTTGAAGATCGGTGGCAGACGGGGAAACTGTTTTTT. Residues: CSVEDRWQTGKLFF.

The rearrangement links TRBV21-1 to TRBJ2-5; the table's TRBD1 call for D was not verified on the DNA. TRBV21-1 counts as a pseudogene. The CDR3 is 14 amino acids. The CDR3 bases are TGTGCCAGCAGCCTTCCGGACAGGTGGCCGACCCAGTACTTC. Translation gives CASSLPDRWPTQYF.

This clone was observed a few times. The V and J genes are TRBV10-2 and TRBJ1-2; maybe TRBD1 (6 bases). V gave up 3 bases and J gave up 10 bases, with 12 bases separating them. The CDR3 is 12 amino acids. Germline assignment: CDR1 WSHSY and CDR2 SAAADI. CDR3 in amino acids: CASSEPGVDYTF. The CDR3 DNA follows: TGCGCCAGCAGTGAACCAGGGGTGGACTACACCTTC.